Shown below are 27 T cell receptor beta chains from a single sample sequenced in a study of control samples from healthy donors and cancer patients. Method: immunoSEQ multiplex PCR; TCRdb's copy keeps in-frame clones and lacks some. The table lists about 160,000 clones, 85% to 95% of them singletons. Input material: blood. The receptors here all came from a woman in her thirties or forties in good health.

V gene TRBV7-3 combines with J gene TRBJ1-1, with D possibly TRBD1 on 5 matching bases. Germline loops: CDR1 SGHTA, CDR2 FQGTGA. This CDR3 is built from 14 residues. V was pared by 2 bases and J by 6 bases, with 13 bases between. CDR3 coding DNA: TGTGCCAGCAGCTTATCAGGGATTAGCCCTGAAGCTTTCTTT. It translates to CASSLSGISPEAFF.

This chain links TRBV6-5 with TRBJ1-5; D is possibly TRBD1 (6 bases). Trimming stripped 6 bases from V and 2 bases from J, with 8 bases between. This CDR3 comprises 13 residues. Germline CDR1 MNHEY, CDR2 SVGAGI. DNA for the CDR3: TGTGCCAGCAGACGACAGGGCAATCAGCCCCAGCATTTT. Its translation is CASRRQGNQPQHF.

CDR3 bases: TGTGCCAGCAGAACCCCCGGGTCGTACACTGAAGCTTTCTTT. This encodes CASRTPGSYTEAFF. V usage is TRBV7-2 and J usage is TRBJ1-1, with D unresolved. The CDR3 is made up of 14 amino acids. V shed 6 bases and J shed 3 bases, with 14 bases lying between them. Germline assignment: CDR1 SGHTA and CDR2 FQGNSA. The entire variable domain, with the rest obtained from reference TRBV7-2 and TRBJ1-1, is as follows: GAGVSQSPSNKVTEKGKDVELRCDPISGHTALYWYRQSLGQGLEFLIYFQGNSAPDKSGLPSDRFSAERTGGSVSTLTIQRTQQEDSAVYLCASRTPGSYTEAFFGQGTRLTVV.

CDR3 sequence (DNA): TGTGCCAGCAGCCCCCGCCCGACAGGGTCGGGCGGCTACACCTTC. This encodes CASSPRPTGSGGYTF. The chain employs TRBV7-3 and TRBJ1-2; 7 bases agree with TRBD1. Germline CDR1 is SGHTA and CDR2 is FQGTGA. After removal of 5 bases from V and 8 bases from J, the junction contained 14 bases not matched to a gene. The CDR3 totals 15 residues.

This chain joins TRBV7-2 and TRBJ1-5, with D hard to call. Germline CDR1 and CDR2: SGHTA and FQGNSA. The CDR3 runs to 14 residues. Deletions cut 1 base from V and 6 bases from J, with 10 bases between. The CDR3 loop is CASSLELGPQPQHF. The DNA of the CDR3 is TGTGCCAGCAGCTTAGAGTTGGGCCCTCAGCCCCAGCATTTT.

The V gene is TRBV4-3, the J gene TRBJ2-3; D is ambiguous. The CDR3 consists of 14 residues. Germline V gives CDR1 LGHNA, CDR2 YSLEER. Trimming removed 0 bases at V and 7 bases at J, with 11 bases between. DNA of the CDR3: TGCGCCAGCAGCCAAGAGCACGGTGTCTATACGCAGTATTTT. This encodes CASSQEHGVYTQYF.

This chain connects TRBV6-5 to TRBJ1-2; D remains ambiguous. The CDR3 is 10 amino acids. V lost 8 bases to trimming and J lost 5 bases, with 6 bases between them. Germline V gene sequence: CDR1 MNHEY, CDR2 SVGAGI. The CDR3 nucleotides read TGTGCCAGCGGGGATTATGGCTACACCTTC. This translates into CASGDYGYTF.

This rearrangement joins TRBV18 to TRBJ2-7; TRBD1 matches 8 bases. The CDR3 has 16 amino acids. Per germline, CDR1 KGHSH and CDR2 LQKENI. J lost 3 bases, V lost 5 bases, and 12 bases had no gene match. The CDR3 DNA reads as TGTGCCAGCTCAACCTTACAGGGGGAGAAAAACTACGAGCAGTACTTC. Amino acid sequence: CASSTLQGEKNYEQYF. The whole variable domain, remainder taken from reference TRBV18 and TRBJ2-7, is NAGVMQNPRHLVRRRGQEARLRCSPMKGHSHVYWYRQLPEEGLKFMVYLQKENIIDESGMPKERFSAEFPKEGPSILRIQQVVRGDSAAYFCASSTLQGEKNYEQYFGPGTRLTVT.

The chain combines TRBV25-1 with TRBJ2-2; D remains ambiguous. The CDR3 length is 15 residues. The germline gives CDR1 MGHDK, CDR2 SYGVNS. Trimming pared 1 base from V and 1 base from J, leaving 7 bases between. CDR3 sequence (DNA): TGTGCCAGCAGTGAATCGGTGAGGAACACCGGGGAGCTGTTTTTT. The encoded protein is CASSESVRNTGELFF.

Only one count was recorded for this clone. The gene calls are TRBV27 and TRBJ2-3, with TRBD1 identical over 8 bases. Germline V CDR1 and CDR2: MNHEY, SMNVEV (reference sequence). The CDR3 has 16 amino acids. J lost 1 base, V lost 6 bases, and 9 bases had no gene match. As DNA, the CDR3 is TGTGCCAGCAGAGGACAGGGCCCAGGAGGCACAGATACGCAGTATTTT. It encodes CASRGQGPGGTDTQYF.

J is TRBJ1-4 and V is TRBV6-6, with a tentative D call TRBD1 (5 bases). This CDR3 has 15 residues. Germline V gives CDR1 MNHNY, CDR2 SVGAGI (reference sequence). V was pared by 0 bases and J by 5 bases, with 10 bases between. CDR3 region: CASSYSAGPNEKLFF. CDR3 bases: TGTGCCAGCAGTTACTCAGCAGGGCCAAATGAAAAACTGTTTTTT.

Of note for this clone: This CDR3 is also generated by other DNA sequences in the sample. The chain links TRBV28 to TRBJ1-5; 8 nucleotides align to TRBD1. The V gene's germline CDR1 is MDHEN and CDR2 SYDVKM. The CDR3 totals 16 residues. The V gene end was trimmed by 3 bases and the J gene end by 7 bases; junction bases not matched to a gene: 11. The CDR3 is CASSLWTGQGGQPQHF. The CDR3 DNA sequence: TGTGCCAGCAGTTTGTGGACAGGGCAGGGGGGGCAGCCCCAGCATTTT.

The chain is built from TRBV9 and TRBJ2-7, with TRBD2 as a possible D gene (5 bases). The CDR3 sequence is 13 residues long. With 4 bases removed from V and 5 bases from J, the gap between germline ends came to 13 bases. The germline V gene encodes CDR1 SGDLS and CDR2 YYNGEE. The CDR3 sequence is CASSLRGGDEQYF. The CDR3 region has the DNA TGTGCCAGCAGCCTACGGGGTGGGGACGAGCAGTACTTC.

This clone was observed a handful of times. The chain couples TRBV5-1 to TRBJ2-7, with 9 bases fitting TRBD2. This CDR3 is built from 14 residues. Germline values: CDR1 SGHRS, CDR2 YFSETQ. The ends lost 4 bases at V and 1 base at J; junction bases unmatched: 3. CDR3 bases: TGCGCCAGCAGCCGAACTAGCGGGTCCTACGAGCAGTACTTC. Its protein is CASSRTSGSYEQYF.

V gene TRBV2 combines with J gene TRBJ1-5; D uncertain. Per germline, CDR1 SNHLY and CDR2 FYNNEI. There are 15 residues in the CDR3. V shed 4 bases and J shed 1 base, with 11 bases lying between them. The CDR3 nucleotides are TGTGCCAGCAGTGGTTACTTTATGAGCAATCAGCCCCAGCATTTT. It is translated as CASSGYFMSNQPQHF.

The J gene is TRBJ2-6, the V gene TRBV10-3, with D unclear. V gave up 10 bases and J gave up 1 base, with 8 bases separating them. The germline CDR1 and CDR2 sequences are ENHRY and SYGVKD. This CDR3 has 13 amino acids. The DNA for the CDR3 is TGTGCCACTCTCCTTTCTGGGGCCAACGTCCTGACTTTC. It codes for CATLLSGANVLTF.

The chain combines TRBV18 with TRBJ2-4; D is unclear. V shed 0 bases and J shed 6 bases, with 15 bases lying between them. This CDR3 has 16 residues. Per germline, CDR1 KGHSH and CDR2 LQKENI. The CDR3 spells CASSPPIPAWGNIQYF. CDR3 nucleotide sequence: TGTGCCAGCTCACCACCGATTCCAGCCTGGGGAAACATTCAGTACTTC.

This clone has just one count. The chain recombines TRBV29-1 with TRBJ2-1; 9 bases map to TRBD1. The junction had 3 bases not matched to a gene; V was cut back by 5 bases and J by 1 base. Germline V gene lookup returns CDR1 SQVTM and CDR2 ANQGSEA. This CDR3 has 14 residues. The CDR3 loop is CSVNDRGSYNEQFF. The CDR3 DNA follows: TGCAGCGTTAATGACAGGGGGTCCTACAATGAGCAGTTCTTC.

The rearrangement uses TRBV28 and TRBJ1-3, with D perhaps matching TRBD1 (6 bases). The CDR3 loop spans 13 amino acids. CDR1 is MDHEN, CDR2 SYDVKM, per germline. Trimming stripped 8 bases from V and 2 bases from J, with 10 bases between. The CDR3 DNA is TGTGCCAGCTCCGGGACACCTGGAAACACCATATATTTT. This sequence encodes CASSGTPGNTIYF.

The V call is TRBV27, the J call TRBJ2-4; D is ambiguous. This CDR3 is 11 amino acids long. Germline V lookup: CDR1 MNHEY, CDR2 SMNVEV (reference sequence). Trimming cost V 3 bases and J 8 bases, with 5 bases left between them. In nucleotides, the CDR3 is TGTGCCAGCAGTTTGGGCGACATTCAGTACTTC. This codes for CASSLGDIQYF.

V and J are TRBV5-1 and TRBJ2-7; 11 nucleotides line up with TRBD2. In germline, CDR1 is SGHRS, CDR2 YFSETQ. V was pared by 4 bases and J by 4 bases, with 13 bases of the junction left unmatched. The CDR3 contains 17 residues. CDR3 in DNA: TGCGCCAGCAGCCCGAGGGGTAGCGGGAGGGCCTGGTACGAGCAGTACTTC. Translation: CASSPRGSGRAWYEQYF.

V usage is TRBV5-1 and J usage is TRBJ2-1; 12 nucleotides match TRBD2. There are 15 residues in the CDR3. Germline CDR1 reads SGHRS; CDR2 reads YFSETQ. V was clipped by 4 bases and J by 9 bases; unmatched bases: 8. CDR3 in amino acids: CASSASSGRVGEQFF. The CDR3 DNA is TGCGCCAGCAGCGCCTCTAGCGGGAGGGTCGGTGAGCAGTTCTTC. Combining the CDR3 with reference TRBV5-1 and TRBJ2-1 gives the whole variable domain KAGVTQTPRYLIKTRGQQVTLSCSPISGHRSVSWYQQTPGQGLQFLFEYFSETQRNKGNFPGRFSGRQFSNSRSEMNVSTLELGDSALYLCASSASSGRVGEQFFGPGTRLTVL.

J is TRBJ1-2 and V is TRBV7-9, with no clear D. Germline V gene lookup returns CDR1 SEHNR and CDR2 FQNEAQ (reference sequence). The CDR3 consists of 13 residues. V shed 4 bases and J shed 4 bases, with 10 bases lying between them. The CDR3 sequence: CASSSTTFYGYTF. The CDR3 DNA reads TGTGCCAGCAGCTCGACAACCTTCTATGGCTACACCTTC.

A note on this clone: An end of the junction does not agree with germline; a read error may underlie this. This rearrangement joins TRBV19 to TRBJ2-3; 8 nucleotides match TRBD1. This CDR3 region has 17 residues. The germline V gene has CDR1 LNHDA and CDR2 SQIVND (reference sequence). The CDR3 sequence is CASSPGRGRGHTDAQYF. The CDR3 region has the DNA TGTGCCAGTAGTCCGGGAAGAGGCAGGGGGCACACAGATGCGCAGTATTTT.

The V and J genes are TRBV27 and TRBJ1-1; the match to TRBD1 covers 9 bases. Germline V gene sequence: CDR1 MNHEY, CDR2 SMNVEV (reference sequence). J lost 2 bases, V lost 7 bases, and 8 bases had no gene match. The length of the CDR3 is 15 residues. In DNA, the CDR3 is TGTGCCAGCAATACGGGACAGGGATTTAACACTGAAGCTTTCTTT. Amino acids: CASNTGQGFNTEAFF.

A few counts support this clone. This chain connects TRBV18 to TRBJ1-1; maybe TRBD1 (6 bases). The CDR3 runs to 12 residues. With 2 bases removed from V and 6 bases from J, the gap between germline ends came to 7 bases. Looked up from germline, CDR1 is KGHSH and CDR2 is LQKENI. CDR3 coding DNA: TGTGCCAGCTCACCAGGACAGTCTGAAGCTTTCTTT. Protein product: CASSPGQSEAFF.

The rearrangement uses TRBV30 and TRBJ1-2; 7 bases line up with TRBD1. This CDR3 is built from 13 residues. Trimming at V came to 2 bases and at J to 7 bases, leaving 7 bases not matched to a gene. CDR1 and CDR2 (germline): GTSNPN, SVGIG (reference sequence). The CDR3 loop is CAWSLTGVSGYTF. CDR3 DNA: TGTGCCTGGAGTCTAACAGGGGTGTCTGGCTACACCTTC.